The rows below give T cell receptor beta chains drawn from one sample of a study of shared T cell receptors in the human thymus. Produced via immunoSEQ multiplex PCR; TCRdb's table is partial and in-frame only. The table has roughly 700,000 clones, approximately 88% seen once. These data were also reused for a study on human thymus T cells.

What was sequenced was thymocytes. Source of these receptors: a boy under two years old with a congenital heart defect. Each CDR3 is given with its conserved first and last residue. The order of the fields is V gene, J gene, clone size, D gene, CDR3 DNA, CDR3 protein. A D gene is named only where the DNA matches it firmly. Only some rows state a clone size, as once, few, many or a class for expanded clones.

V: TRBV6-5
J: TRBJ1-1
size: -
D: TRBD1
DNA: TGTGCCAGCAGTTACACGGCCACAGGGGGGAACACTGAAGCTTTCTTT
CDR3: CASSYTATGGNTEAFF

V: TRBV27
J: TRBJ2-7
size: -
D: -
DNA: TGTGCCAGCATGGGGGGATCAGGAGACTACGAGCAGTACTTC
CDR3: CASMGGSGDYEQYF

V: TRBV5-1
J: TRBJ2-5
size: -
D: -
DNA: TGCGCCAGCAGCTTGACAGAACAAGAGACCCAGTACTTC
CDR3: CASSLTEQETQYF

V: TRBV7-6
J: TRBJ1-5
size: -
D: TRBD1
DNA: TGTGCCAGCAGCCTAAATCGGGACAGGGGGAATCAGCCCCAGCATTTT
CDR3: CASSLNRDRGNQPQHF

V: TRBV7-9
J: TRBJ2-1
size: -
D: TRBD2
DNA: TGTGCCAGCAGCTTTCGACTAGCGGGAGGGACCAATGAGCAGTTCTTC
CDR3: CASSFRLAGGTNEQFF

V: TRBV10-3
J: TRBJ1-2
size: -
D: TRBD1
DNA: TGTGCCATCAGTTCCGACAGGGCCGAACCTAACTATGGCTACACCTTC
CDR3: CAISSDRAEPNYGYTF

V: TRBV4-1
J: TRBJ2-7
size: -
D: TRBD1
DNA: TGCGCCAGCAGCCAAGAGGGTTTGGACAGGGGCTACGAGCAGTACTTC
CDR3: CASSQEGLDRGYEQYF

V: TRBV10-3
J: TRBJ2-2
size: once
D: TRBD1
DNA: TGTGCCATCAGTGCAGCCGGGACAGGGTCGGGAGCGAACACCGGGGAGCTGTTTTTT
CDR3: CAISAAGTGSGANTGELFF

V: TRBV15
J: TRBJ2-3
size: -
D: TRBD2
DNA: TGTGCCACCAGCAGAGCCCACGGGAGGGGCACAGATACGCAGTATTTT
CDR3: CATSRAHGRGTDTQYF

V: TRBV12-5
J: TRBJ2-5
size: -
D: TRBD2
DNA: TGTGCTAGTGGTTTGGTAATGGGGGGGAGGGGTCGAGAGACCCAGTACTTC
CDR3: CASGLVMGGRGRETQYF

V: TRBV10-2
J: TRBJ2-7
size: -
D: -
DNA: TGCGCCAGCAGTGATACTCAGGCGTACTTC
CDR3: CASSDTQAYF

V: TRBV9
J: TRBJ2-2
size: once
D: TRBD2
DNA: TGTGCCAGCACCCGTGGGCTAGCGGACACCGGGGAGCTGTTTTTT
CDR3: CASTRGLADTGELFF

V: TRBV9
J: TRBJ2-6
size: -
D: TRBD1
DNA: TGTGCCAGCAGCGGGAAGGGCAGGGGGCGCGGAACTGGGGCCAACGTCCTGACTTTC
CDR3: CASSGKGRGRGTGANVLTF

V: TRBV9
J: TRBJ2-3
size: -
D: TRBD2
DNA: TGTGCCAGCAGCGTGACCCCCGGGGGGAGGTTCACAGATACGCAGTATTTT
CDR3: CASSVTPGGRFTDTQYF

V: TRBV6-6
J: TRBJ1-1
size: -
D: TRBD1
DNA: TGTGCCAGCAGTTCCGGACAGGGAAGGAACACTGAAGCTTTCTTT
CDR3: CASSSGQGRNTEAFF

V: TRBV30
J: TRBJ1-3
size: -
D: -
DNA: TGTGCCTGGAGTGGATCGGCTGGAAACACCATATATTTT
CDR3: CAWSGSAGNTIYF

V: TRBV4-3
J: TRBJ1-2
size: -
D: -
DNA: TGCGCCAGCAGCCAAGTGTTTGGCGGGGGGATGGCCAGGGGCTATGGCTACACCTTC
CDR3: CASSQVFGGGMARGYGYTF

V: TRBV21-1
J: TRBJ2-5
size: -
D: -
DNA: TGTGCCAGCAGCAAAGCGAAACAGAAGACCCAGTACTTC
CDR3: CASSKAKQKTQYF

V: TRBV25-1
J: TRBJ1-2
size: -
D: -
DNA: TGTGCCAGCAGGCCCAGGGCTAACTATGGCTACACCTTC
CDR3: CASRPRANYGYTF

V: TRBV7-9
J: TRBJ2-7
size: -
D: TRBD2
DNA: TGTGCCAGCAGCTTAGCCCCTAGCGGTCGAGGCTACGAGCAGTACTTC
CDR3: CASSLAPSGRGYEQYF

V: TRBV15
J: TRBJ2-7
size: few
D: TRBD1
DNA: TGTGCCACCAGCAGAGAAAGGCGTCAGGGGGACTACGAGCAGTACTTC
CDR3: CATSRERRQGDYEQYF

V: TRBV2
J: TRBJ2-5
size: -
D: TRBD1
DNA: TGTGCCAGCAGCGTACTCTCAGACAGGGCCGTACAAGAGACCCAGTACTTC
CDR3: CASSVLSDRAVQETQYF

V: TRBV2
J: TRBJ2-5
size: -
D: -
DNA: TGTGCCAGCAGTGCGGGGGACGTCGCGGTTATACAAGAGACCCAGTACTTC
CDR3: CASSAGDVAVIQETQYF

V: TRBV10-3
J: TRBJ2-7
size: -
D: TRBD1
DNA: TGTGCCATCAGTGAGGGCCGGGACAGGGCCTACGAGCAGTACTTC
CDR3: CAISEGRDRAYEQYF

V: TRBV4-1
J: TRBJ2-3
size: -
D: TRBD2
DNA: TGCGCCAGCAGCCAAGGGGGGCTGGCGGGAGGAGATACGCAGTATTTT
CDR3: CASSQGGLAGGDTQYF

V: TRBV27
J: TRBJ2-7
size: few
D: -
DNA: TGTGCCAGCAGTCGTCGACAGGGAGGTGGCGAGCAGTACTTC
CDR3: CASSRRQGGGEQYF

V: TRBV29-1
J: TRBJ2-1
size: -
D: TRBD2
DNA: TGCAGCGTTGAAGGGCCTAGCGGGAGGGCCGATGAGCAGTTCTTC
CDR3: CSVEGPSGRADEQFF

V: TRBV27
J: TRBJ2-2
size: once
D: TRBD1
DNA: TGTGCCAGCAGCTCGCGGACAGGGAGAAACACCGGGGAGCTGTTTTTT
CDR3: CASSSRTGRNTGELFF

V: TRBV4-1
J: TRBJ1-4
size: -
D: -
DNA: TGCGCCAGCAGCCAGCTCCGGGGAGAACTGTTTTTT
CDR3: CASSQLRGELFF

V: TRBV7-7
J: TRBJ1-5
size: -
D: -
DNA: TGTGCTAGCAGCCAAGAGTGGGGCCCAGTTAATCAGCCCCAGCATTTT
CDR3: CASSQEWGPVNQPQHF

V: TRBV27
J: TRBJ2-7
size: once
D: TRBD1
DNA: TGTGCCAGCAGATTTGGACAGGGTCCCTACGAGCAGTACTTC
CDR3: CASRFGQGPYEQYF

V: TRBV27
J: TRBJ1-3
size: -
D: -
DNA: TGTGCCAGCAGCCCCCGTTTAAGAAACACCATATATTTT
CDR3: CASSPRLRNTIYF

V: TRBV19
J: TRBJ2-1
size: -
D: TRBD2
DNA: TGTGCCAGTAGTGGGGGACTAGCGAAACTCAACAATGAGCAGTTCTTC
CDR3: CASSGGLAKLNNEQFF

V: TRBV27
J: TRBJ2-7
size: once
D: -
DNA: TGTGCCAGCAGTTTAGGCACCCCCTACGAGCAGTACTTC
CDR3: CASSLGTPYEQYF

V: TRBV4-1
J: TRBJ2-2
size: -
D: -
DNA: TGCGCCAGCAGCGCTCGGGACACACCTTGGACCGGGGAGCTGTTTTTT
CDR3: CASSARDTPWTGELFF

V: TRBV7-9
J: TRBJ2-3
size: -
D: TRBD1
DNA: TGTGCCAGCAGCCCACAGGGGTCTTATAGCACAGATACGCAGTATTTT
CDR3: CASSPQGSYSTDTQYF

V: TRBV5-4
J: TRBJ2-7
size: few
D: TRBD1
DNA: TGTGCCAGCAGCGCCGGACAGGGAAACGAGCAGTACTTC
CDR3: CASSAGQGNEQYF

V: TRBV23-1
J: TRBJ1-2
size: -
D: TRBD1
DNA: TGCGCCAGCAGTCCCCCTACAGGGGGCGTTCACTATGGCTACACCTTC
CDR3: CASSPPTGGVHYGYTF

V: TRBV28
J: TRBJ2-2
size: -
D: TRBD2
DNA: TGTGCCAGCCGGGGACTAGCGGGATACACCGGGGAGCTGTTTTTT
CDR3: CASRGLAGYTGELFF